This T cell receptor (beta chain) came from a study of CD8 T cells in ankylosing spondylitis. Study-wide results and caveats: Made up of several highly homologous variants, a TCR beta motif appeared characteristic of ankylosing spondylitis blood. Significantly higher representation of disease-linked clones was reported for matched ankylosing spondylitis synovial fluid. Previously reported in reactive arthritis synovial fluid and blood were some of the motif variants.

Trimming pared 3 bases from V and 1 base from J, leaving 10 bases between. Per the germline V gene, CDR1 is SEHNR and CDR2 is FQNEAQ (reference sequence). CDR3 length equals 14 residues. TCRdb reanalysed the 5' RACE reads using MiXCR and keeps one entry per CDR3 protein. The table has under 150,000 distinct CDR3 sequences, more than 7% seen once; the top ten hold 7.3%. This clonotype has ten or more counts. Its antigen is not known. The sample taken for sequencing was synovial fluid, either unsorted or a sorted T cell fraction (not recorded which). The receptor comes from a male donor with ankylosing spondylitis. The chain employs TRBV7-9 and TRBJ2-7; D could derive from TRBD1 or TRBD2 (5 bases each). CDR3: CASSFGGRSYEQYF. The CDR3 region has the DNA TGTGCCAGCAGCTTTGGGGGTCGGTCCTACGAGCAGTACTTC.